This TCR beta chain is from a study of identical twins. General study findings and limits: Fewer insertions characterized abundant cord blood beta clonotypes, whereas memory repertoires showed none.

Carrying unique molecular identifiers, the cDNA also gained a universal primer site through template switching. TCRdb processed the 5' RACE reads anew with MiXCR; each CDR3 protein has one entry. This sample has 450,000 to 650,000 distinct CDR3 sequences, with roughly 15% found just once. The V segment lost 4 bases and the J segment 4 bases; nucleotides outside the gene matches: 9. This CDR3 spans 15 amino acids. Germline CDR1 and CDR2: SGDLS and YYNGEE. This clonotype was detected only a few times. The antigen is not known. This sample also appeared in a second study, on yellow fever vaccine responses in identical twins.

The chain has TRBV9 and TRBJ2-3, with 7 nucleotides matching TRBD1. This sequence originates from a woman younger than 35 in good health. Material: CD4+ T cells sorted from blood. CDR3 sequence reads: CASSLRQGSSDTQYF. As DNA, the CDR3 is TGTGCCAGCAGCCTCAGACAGGGCTCGTCAGATACGCAGTATTTT.